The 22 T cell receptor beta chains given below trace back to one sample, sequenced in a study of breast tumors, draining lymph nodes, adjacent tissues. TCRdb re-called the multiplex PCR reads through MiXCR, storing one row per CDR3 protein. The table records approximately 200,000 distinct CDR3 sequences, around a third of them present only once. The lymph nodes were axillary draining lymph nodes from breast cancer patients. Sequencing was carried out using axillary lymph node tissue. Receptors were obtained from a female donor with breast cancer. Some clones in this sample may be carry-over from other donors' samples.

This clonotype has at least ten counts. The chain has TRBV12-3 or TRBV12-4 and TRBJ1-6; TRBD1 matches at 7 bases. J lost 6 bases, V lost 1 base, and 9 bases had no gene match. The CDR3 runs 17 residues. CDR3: CASSLGLNRGFNSPLHF. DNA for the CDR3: TGTGCCAGCAGTTTAGGATTAAACAGGGGTTTTAATTCACCCCTCCACTTT.

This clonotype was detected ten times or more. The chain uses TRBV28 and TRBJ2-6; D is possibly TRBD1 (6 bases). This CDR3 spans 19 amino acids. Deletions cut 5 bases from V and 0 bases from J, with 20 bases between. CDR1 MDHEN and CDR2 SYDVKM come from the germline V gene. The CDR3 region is CASSPSFRTAGSGANVLTF. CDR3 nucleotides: TGTGCCAGCAGTCCATCATTTAGGACAGCTGGCTCTGGGGCCAACGTCCTGACTTTC.

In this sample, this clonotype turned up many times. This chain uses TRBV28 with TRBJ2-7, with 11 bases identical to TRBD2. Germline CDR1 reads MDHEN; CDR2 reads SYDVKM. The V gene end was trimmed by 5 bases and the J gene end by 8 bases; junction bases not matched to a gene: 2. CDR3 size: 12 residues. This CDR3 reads CASSLAGGKQYF. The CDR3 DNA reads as TGTGCCAGCAGTCTAGCGGGAGGAAAGCAGTACTTC.

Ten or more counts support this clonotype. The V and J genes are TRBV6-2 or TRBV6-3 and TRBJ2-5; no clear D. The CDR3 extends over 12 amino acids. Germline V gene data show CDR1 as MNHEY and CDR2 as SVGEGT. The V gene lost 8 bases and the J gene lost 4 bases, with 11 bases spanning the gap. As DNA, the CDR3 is TGTGCCAGCGGTTTCCCGGGAGAGACCCAGTACTTC. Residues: CASGFPGETQYF.

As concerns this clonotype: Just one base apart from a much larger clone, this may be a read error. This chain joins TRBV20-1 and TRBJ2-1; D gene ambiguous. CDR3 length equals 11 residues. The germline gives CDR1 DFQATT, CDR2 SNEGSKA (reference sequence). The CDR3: CSASENNEQSF. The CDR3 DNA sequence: TGCAGTGCTAGCGAAAACAATGAGCAGTCCTTC.

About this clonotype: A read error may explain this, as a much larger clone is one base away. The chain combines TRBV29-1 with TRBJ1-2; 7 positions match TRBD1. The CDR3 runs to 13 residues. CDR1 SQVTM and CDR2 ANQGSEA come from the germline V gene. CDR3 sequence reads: CGGYRGEHYGYTF. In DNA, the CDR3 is TGCGGCGGTTACAGGGGCGAACACTATGGCTACACCTTC.

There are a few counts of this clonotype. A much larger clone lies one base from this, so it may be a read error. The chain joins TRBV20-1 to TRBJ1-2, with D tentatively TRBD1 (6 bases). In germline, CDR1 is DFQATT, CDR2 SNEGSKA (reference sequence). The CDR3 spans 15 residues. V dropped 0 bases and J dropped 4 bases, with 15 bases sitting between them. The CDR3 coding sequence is TGCAGTGCTAGAGATCTGGCAGGGGCTACCTATGGCTACACCTTC. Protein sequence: CSARDLAGATYGYTF.

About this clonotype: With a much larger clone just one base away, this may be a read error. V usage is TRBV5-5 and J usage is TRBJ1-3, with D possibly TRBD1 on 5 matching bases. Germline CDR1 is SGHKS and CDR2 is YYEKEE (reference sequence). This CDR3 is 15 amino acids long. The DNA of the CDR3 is TGTGCCTGCAGCTGGGGACTTCTCTCTGGAAACACCATATATTTT. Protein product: CACSWGLLSGNTIYF.

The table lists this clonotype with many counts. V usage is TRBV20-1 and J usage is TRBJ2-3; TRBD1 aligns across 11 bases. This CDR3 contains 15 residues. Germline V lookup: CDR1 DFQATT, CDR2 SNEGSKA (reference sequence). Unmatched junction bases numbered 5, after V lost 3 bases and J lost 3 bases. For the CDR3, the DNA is TGCAGTGCTAGTGGTGGACAGGGGGCTACAGATACGCAGTATTTT. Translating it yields CSASGGQGATDTQYF.

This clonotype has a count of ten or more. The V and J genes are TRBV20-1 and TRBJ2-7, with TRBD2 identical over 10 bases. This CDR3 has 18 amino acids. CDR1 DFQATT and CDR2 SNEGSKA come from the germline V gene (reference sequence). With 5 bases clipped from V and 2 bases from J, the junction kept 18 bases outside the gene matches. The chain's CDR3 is CSAPRRIRASGGTYEQYF. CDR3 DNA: TGCAGTGCTCCTCGACGTATCCGGGCTAGCGGGGGAACCTACGAGCAGTACTTC.

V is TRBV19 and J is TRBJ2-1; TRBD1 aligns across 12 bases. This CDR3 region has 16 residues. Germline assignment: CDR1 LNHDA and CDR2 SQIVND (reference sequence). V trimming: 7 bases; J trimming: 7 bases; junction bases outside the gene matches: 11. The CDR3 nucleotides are TGTGCCAGTAACCCGGGACAGGGGGCTTTGGTAAATGAGCAGTTCTTC. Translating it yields CASNPGQGALVNEQFF.

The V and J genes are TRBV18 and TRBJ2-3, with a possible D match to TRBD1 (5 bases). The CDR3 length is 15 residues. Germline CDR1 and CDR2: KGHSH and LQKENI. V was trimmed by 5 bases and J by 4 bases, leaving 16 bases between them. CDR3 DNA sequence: TGTGCCAGCTCAACCCCAGCGCCCAGGGCAGATACGCAGTATTTT. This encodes CASSTPAPRADTQYF.

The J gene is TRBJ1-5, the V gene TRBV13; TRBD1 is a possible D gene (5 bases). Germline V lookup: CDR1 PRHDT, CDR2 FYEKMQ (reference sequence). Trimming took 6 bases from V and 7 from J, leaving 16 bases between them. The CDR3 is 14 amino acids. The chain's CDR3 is CASRSSGVHQPQHF. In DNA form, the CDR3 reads TGTGCCAGCAGGTCCTCGGGGGTGCACCAGCCCCAGCATTTT.

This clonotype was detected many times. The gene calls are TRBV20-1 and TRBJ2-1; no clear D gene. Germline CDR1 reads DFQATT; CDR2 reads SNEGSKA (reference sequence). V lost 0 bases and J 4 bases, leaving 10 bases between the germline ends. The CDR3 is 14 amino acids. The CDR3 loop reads CSARDRLRYNEQFF. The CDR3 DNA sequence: TGCAGTGCTAGAGATAGACTCCGTTACAATGAGCAGTTCTTC.

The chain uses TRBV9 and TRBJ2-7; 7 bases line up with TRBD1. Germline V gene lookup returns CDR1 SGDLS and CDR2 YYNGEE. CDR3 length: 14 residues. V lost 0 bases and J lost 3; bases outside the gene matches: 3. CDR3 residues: CASSVGGQSYEQYF. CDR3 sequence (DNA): TGTGCCAGCAGCGTAGGGGGACAGAGCTACGAGCAGTACTTC.

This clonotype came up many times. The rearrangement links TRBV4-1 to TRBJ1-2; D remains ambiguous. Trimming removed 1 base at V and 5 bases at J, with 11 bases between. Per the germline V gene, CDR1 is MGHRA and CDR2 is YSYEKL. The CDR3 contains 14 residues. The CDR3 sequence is CASSQGPTPYGYTF. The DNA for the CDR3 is TGCGCCAGCAGCCAAGGGCCCACCCCTTATGGCTACACCTTC.

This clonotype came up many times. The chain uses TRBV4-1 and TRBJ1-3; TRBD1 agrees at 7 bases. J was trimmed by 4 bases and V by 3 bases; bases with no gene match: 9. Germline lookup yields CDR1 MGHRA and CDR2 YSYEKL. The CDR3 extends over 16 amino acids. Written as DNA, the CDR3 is TGCGCCAGCAGCCACCCCGGACGGACAGGAGGAAACACCATATATTTT. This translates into CASSHPGRTGGNTIYF.

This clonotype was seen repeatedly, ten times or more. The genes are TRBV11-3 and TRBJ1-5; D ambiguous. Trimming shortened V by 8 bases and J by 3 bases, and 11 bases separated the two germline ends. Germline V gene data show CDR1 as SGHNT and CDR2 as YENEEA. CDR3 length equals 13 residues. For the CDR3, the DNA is TGTGCCAGCTGTGCGGGATTCAATCAGCCCCAGCATTTT. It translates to CASCAGFNQPQHF.

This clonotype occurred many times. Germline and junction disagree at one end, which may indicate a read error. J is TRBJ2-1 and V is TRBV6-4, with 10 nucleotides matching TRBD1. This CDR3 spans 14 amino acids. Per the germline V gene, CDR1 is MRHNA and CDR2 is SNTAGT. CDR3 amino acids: CASSETGGYDEQFF. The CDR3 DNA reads TGTGCCAGCAGTGAGACAGGGGGCTACGATGAGCAGTTCTTC.

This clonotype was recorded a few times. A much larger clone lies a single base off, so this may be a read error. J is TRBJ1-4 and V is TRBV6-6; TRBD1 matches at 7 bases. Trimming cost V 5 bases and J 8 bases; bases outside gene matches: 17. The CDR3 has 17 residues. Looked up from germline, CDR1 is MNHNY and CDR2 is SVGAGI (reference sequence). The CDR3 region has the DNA TGTGCCAGCAGTCCGTTCCGCAGACAGGGATTATCCGAAAAACTGTTTTTT. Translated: CASSPFRRQGLSEKLFF.

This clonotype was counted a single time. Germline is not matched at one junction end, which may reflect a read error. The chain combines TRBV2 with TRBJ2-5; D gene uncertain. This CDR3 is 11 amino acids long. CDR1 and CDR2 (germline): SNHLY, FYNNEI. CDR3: CASSAPEAQYF. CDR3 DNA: TGTGCCAGCAGTGCTCCAGAGGCCCAGTACTTC.

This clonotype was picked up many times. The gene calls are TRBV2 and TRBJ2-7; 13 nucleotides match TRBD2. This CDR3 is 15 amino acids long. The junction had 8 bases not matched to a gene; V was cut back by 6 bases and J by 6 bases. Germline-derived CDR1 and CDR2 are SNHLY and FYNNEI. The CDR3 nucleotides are TGTGCCAGCAGCGTTGGACTAGCGGGAGAGATCGAGCAGTACTTC. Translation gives CASSVGLAGEIEQYF.